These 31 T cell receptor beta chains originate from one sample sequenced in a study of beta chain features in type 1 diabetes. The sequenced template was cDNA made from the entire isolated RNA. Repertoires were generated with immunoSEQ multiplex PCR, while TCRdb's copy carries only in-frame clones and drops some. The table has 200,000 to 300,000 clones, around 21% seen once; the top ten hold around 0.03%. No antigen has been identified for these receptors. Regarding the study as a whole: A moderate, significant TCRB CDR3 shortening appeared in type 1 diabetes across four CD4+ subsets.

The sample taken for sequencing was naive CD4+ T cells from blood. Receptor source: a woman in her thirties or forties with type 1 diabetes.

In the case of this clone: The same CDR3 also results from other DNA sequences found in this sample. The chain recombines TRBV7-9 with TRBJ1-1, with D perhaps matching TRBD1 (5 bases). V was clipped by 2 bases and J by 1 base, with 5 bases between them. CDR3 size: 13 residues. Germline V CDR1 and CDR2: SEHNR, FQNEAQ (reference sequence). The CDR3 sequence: CASSLRGNTEAFF. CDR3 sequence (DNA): TGTGCCAGCAGCTTAAGGGGGAACACTGAAGCTTTCTTT.

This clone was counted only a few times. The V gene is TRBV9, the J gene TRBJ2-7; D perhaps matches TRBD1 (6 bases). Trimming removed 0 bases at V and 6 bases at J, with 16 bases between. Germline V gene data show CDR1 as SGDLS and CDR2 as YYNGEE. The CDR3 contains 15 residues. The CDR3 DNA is TGTGCCAGCAGCGTAGGTCCGACAGGTCGAGGCGAGCAGTACTTC. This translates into CASSVGPTGRGEQYF.

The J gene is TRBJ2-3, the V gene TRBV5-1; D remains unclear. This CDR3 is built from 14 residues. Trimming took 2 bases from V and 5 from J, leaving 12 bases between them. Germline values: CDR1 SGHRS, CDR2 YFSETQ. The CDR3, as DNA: TGCGCCAGCAGCTTAACTGAGGTGGGAGATACGCAGTATTTT. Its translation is CASSLTEVGDTQYF.

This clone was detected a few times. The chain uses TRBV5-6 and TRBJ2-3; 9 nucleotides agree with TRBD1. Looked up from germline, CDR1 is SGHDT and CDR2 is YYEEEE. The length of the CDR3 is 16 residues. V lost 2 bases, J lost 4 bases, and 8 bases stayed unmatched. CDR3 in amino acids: CASSFRGTGFADTQYF. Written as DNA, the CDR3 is TGTGCCAGCAGCTTTCGAGGGACAGGGTTTGCAGATACGCAGTATTTT.

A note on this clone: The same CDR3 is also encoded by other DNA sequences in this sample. The CDR3, as DNA: TGTGCCAGCAGCTTGGACAGGGAGACCCAGTACTTC. Its protein is CASSLDRETQYF. The J gene is TRBJ2-5, the V gene TRBV5-4; weak D call: TRBD1 (5 bases). The CDR3 is made up of 12 amino acids. Germline CDR1 SGHNT, CDR2 YYREEE (reference sequence). Trimming stripped 0 bases from V and 5 bases from J, with 5 bases between. Based on the CDR3 plus reference TRBV5-4 and TRBJ2-5, the full variable domain is ETGVTQSPTHLIKTRGQQVTLRCSSQSGHNTVSWYQQALGQGPQFIFQYYREEENGRGNFPPRFSGLQFPNYSSELNVNALELDDSALYLCASSLDRETQYFGPGTRLLVL.

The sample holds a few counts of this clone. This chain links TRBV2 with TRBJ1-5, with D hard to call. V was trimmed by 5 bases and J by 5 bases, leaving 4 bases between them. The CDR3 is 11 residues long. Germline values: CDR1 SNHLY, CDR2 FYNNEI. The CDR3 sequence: CASSLDQPQHF. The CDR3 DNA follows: TGTGCCAGCAGTTTAGATCAGCCCCAGCATTTT.

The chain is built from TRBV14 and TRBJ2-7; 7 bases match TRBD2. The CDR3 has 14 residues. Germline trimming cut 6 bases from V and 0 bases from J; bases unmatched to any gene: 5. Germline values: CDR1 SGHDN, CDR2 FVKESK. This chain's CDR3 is CASRGRGDSYEQYF. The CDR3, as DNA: TGTGCCAGCAGGGGCCGGGGGGACTCCTACGAGCAGTACTTC.

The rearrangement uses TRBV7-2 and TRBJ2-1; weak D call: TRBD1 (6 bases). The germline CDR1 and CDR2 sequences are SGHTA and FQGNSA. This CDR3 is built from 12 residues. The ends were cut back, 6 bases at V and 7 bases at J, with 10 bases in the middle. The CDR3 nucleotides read TGTGCCAGCAGTCTAAGGGGGAATGAGCAGTTCTTC. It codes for CASSLRGNEQFF.

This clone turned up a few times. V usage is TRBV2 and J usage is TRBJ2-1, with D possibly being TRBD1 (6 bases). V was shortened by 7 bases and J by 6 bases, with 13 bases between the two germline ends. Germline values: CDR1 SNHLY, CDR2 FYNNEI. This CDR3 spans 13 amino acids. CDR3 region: CASKLTGSNEQFF. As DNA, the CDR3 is TGTGCCAGCAAGTTGACAGGATCCAATGAGCAGTTCTTC.

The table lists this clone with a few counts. This CDR3 reads CASSSQGSGPYEQYF. The CDR3 coding sequence is TGTGCCAGCAGCTCCCAGGGTAGCGGGCCCTACGAGCAGTACTTC. The chain is built from TRBV7-2 and TRBJ2-7; TRBD2 aligns across 7 bases. The CDR3 sequence is 15 residues long. Trimming removed 4 bases from V and 2 bases from J; junction bases left unmatched: 8. Per the germline V gene, CDR1 is SGHTA and CDR2 is FQGNSA.

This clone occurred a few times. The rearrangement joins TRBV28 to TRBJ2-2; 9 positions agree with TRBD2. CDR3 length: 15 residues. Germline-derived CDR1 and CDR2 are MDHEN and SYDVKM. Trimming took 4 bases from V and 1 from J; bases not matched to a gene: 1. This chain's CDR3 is CASSSSGMNTGELFF. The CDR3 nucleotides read TGTGCCAGCAGTTCTAGCGGGATGAACACCGGGGAGCTGTTTTTT. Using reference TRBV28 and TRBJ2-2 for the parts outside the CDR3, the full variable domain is DVKVTQSSRYLVKRTGEKVFLECVQDMDHENMFWYRQDPGLGLRLIYFSYDVKMKEKGDIPEGYSVSREKKERFSLILESASTNQTSMYLCASSSSGMNTGELFFGEGSRLTVL.

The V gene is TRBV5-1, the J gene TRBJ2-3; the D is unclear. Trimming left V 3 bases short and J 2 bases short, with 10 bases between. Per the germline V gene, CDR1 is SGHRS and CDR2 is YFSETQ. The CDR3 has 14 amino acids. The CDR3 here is CASSSGSSTDTQYF. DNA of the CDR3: TGCGCCAGCAGCTCCGGGTCGTCCACAGATACGCAGTATTTT.

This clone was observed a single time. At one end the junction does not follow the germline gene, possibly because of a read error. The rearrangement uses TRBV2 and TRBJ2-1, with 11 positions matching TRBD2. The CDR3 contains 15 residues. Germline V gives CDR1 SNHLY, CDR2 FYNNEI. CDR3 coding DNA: TGTGCCAGCACTGAAGGGACTAGCGGTTACAATGAGCAGTTCTTC. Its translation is CASTEGTSGYNEQFF. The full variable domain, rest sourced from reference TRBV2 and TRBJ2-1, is EPEVTQTPSHQVTQMGQEVILRCVPISNHLYFYWYRQILGQKVEFLVSFYNNEISEKSEIFDDQFSVERPDGSNFTLKIRSTKLEDSAMYFCASTEGTSGYNEQFFGPGTRLTVL.

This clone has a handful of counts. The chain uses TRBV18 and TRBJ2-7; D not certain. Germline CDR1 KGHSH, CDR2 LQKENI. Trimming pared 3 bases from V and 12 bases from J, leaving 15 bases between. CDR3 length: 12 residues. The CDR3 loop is CASSPAEHKLYF. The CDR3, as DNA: TGTGCCAGCTCACCTGCGGAGCATAAGCTGTACTTC. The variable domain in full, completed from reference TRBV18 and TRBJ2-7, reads NAGVMQNPRHLVRRRGQEARLRCSPMKGHSHVYWYRQLPEEGLKFMVYLQKENIIDESGMPKERFSAEFPKEGPSILRIQQVVRGDSAAYFCASSPAEHKLYFGPGTRLTVT.

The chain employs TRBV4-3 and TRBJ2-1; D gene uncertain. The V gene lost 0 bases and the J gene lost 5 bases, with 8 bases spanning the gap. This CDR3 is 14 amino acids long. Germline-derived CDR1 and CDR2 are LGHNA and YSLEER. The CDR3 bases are TGCGCCAGCAGCCAAGAGCTCTATAACAATGAGCAGTTCTTC. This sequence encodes CASSQELYNNEQFF.

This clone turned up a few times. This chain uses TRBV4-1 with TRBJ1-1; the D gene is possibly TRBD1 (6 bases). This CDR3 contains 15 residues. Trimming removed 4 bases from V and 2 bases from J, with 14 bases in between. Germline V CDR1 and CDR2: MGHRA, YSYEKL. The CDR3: CASSPPDRTNTEAFF. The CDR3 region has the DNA TGCGCCAGCAGCCCCCCCGACAGGACTAACACTGAAGCTTTCTTT.

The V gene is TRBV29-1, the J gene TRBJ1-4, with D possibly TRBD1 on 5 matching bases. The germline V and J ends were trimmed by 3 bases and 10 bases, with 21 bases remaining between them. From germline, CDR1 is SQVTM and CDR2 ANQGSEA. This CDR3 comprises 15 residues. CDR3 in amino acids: CSVDRGAGEVRKLFF. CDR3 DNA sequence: TGCAGCGTTGATCGCGGGGCAGGTGAAGTTCGAAAACTGTTTTTT.

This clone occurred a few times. In DNA, the CDR3 is TGTGCCAGCAGTCTCCGAACCGGGGAAGAGACCCAGTACTTC. It encodes CASSLRTGEETQYF. This sequence joins TRBV28 and TRBJ2-5, with D possibly TRBD2 on 5 matching bases. Trimming left V 5 bases short and J 3 bases short, with 13 bases between. This CDR3 spans 14 amino acids. Per the germline V gene, CDR1 is MDHEN and CDR2 is SYDVKM.

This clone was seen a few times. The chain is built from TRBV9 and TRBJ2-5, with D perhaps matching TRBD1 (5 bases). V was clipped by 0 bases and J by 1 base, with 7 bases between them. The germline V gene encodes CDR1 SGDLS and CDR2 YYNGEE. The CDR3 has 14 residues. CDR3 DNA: TGTGCCAGCAGCGTAGGTAGGGGCCAAGAGACCCAGTACTTC. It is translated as CASSVGRGQETQYF.

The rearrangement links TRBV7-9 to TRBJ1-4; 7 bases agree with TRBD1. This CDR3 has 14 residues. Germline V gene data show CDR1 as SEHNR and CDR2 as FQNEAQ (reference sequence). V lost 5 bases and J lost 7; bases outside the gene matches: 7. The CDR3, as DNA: TGTGCCAGCAGCACTAGACAGGGAGGTGAAAAACTGTTTTTT. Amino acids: CASSTRQGGEKLFF. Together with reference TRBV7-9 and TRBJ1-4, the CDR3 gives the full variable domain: DTGVSQNPRHKITKRGQNVTFRCDPISEHNRLYWYRQTLGQGPEFLTYFQNEAQLEKSRLLSDRFSAERPKGSFSTLEIQRTEQGDSAMYLCASSTRQGGEKLFFGSGTQLSVL.

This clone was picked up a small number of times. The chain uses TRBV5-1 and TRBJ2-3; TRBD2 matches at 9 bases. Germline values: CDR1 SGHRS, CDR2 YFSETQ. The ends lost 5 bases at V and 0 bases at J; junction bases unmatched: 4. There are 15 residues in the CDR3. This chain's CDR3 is CASSQRGESTDTQYF. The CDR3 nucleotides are TGCGCCAGCAGTCAGCGGGGGGAAAGCACAGATACGCAGTATTTT.

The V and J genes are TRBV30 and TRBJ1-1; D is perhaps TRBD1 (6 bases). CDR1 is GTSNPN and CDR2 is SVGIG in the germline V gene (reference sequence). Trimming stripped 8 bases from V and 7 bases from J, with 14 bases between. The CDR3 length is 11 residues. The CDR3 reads CAGGGGSEAFF. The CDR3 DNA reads TGTGCCGGGGGAGGGGGAAGTGAAGCTTTCTTT.

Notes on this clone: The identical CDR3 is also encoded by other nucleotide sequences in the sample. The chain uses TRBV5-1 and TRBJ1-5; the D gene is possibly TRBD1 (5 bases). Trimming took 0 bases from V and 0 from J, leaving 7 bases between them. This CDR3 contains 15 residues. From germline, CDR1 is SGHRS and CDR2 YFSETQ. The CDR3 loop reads CASSLGGLSNQPQHF. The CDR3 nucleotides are TGCGCCAGCAGCTTGGGGGGCCTTAGCAATCAGCCCCAGCATTTT.

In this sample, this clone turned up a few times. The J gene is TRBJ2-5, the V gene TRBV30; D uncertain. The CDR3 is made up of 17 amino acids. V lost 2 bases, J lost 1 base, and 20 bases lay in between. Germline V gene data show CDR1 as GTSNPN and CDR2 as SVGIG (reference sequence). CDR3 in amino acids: CAWSTTIIKALQETQYF. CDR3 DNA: TGTGCCTGGAGTACTACTATCATTAAGGCGCTCCAAGAGACCCAGTACTTC.

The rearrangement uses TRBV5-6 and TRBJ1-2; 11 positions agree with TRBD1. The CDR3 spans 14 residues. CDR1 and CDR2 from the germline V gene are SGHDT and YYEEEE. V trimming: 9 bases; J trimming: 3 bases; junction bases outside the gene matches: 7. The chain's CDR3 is CATDKGQGDYGYTF. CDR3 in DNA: TGTGCCACAGATAAGGGACAGGGGGACTATGGCTACACCTTC.

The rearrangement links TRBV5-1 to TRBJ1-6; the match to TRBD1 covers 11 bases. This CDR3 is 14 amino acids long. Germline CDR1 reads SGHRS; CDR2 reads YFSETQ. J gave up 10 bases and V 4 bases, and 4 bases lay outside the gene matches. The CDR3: CASSPGQGASPLHF. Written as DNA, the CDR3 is TGCGCCAGCAGCCCCGGACAGGGGGCATCACCCCTCCACTTT.

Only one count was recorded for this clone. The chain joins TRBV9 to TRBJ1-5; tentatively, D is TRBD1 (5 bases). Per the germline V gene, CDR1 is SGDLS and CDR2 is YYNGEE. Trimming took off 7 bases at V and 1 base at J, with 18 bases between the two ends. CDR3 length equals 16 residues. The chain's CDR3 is CASSAWGGGSNQPQHF. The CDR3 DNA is TGTGCCAGCTCGGCGTGGGGCGGAGGGAGCAATCAGCCCCAGCATTTT.

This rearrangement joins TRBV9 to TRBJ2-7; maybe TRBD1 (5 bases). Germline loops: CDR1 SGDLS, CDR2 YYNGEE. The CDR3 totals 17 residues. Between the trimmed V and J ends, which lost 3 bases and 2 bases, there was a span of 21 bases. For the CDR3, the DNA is TGTGCCAGCAGCGCACAGGCTAACGATAGGGTGCCCTACGAGCAGTACTTC. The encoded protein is CASSAQANDRVPYEQYF.

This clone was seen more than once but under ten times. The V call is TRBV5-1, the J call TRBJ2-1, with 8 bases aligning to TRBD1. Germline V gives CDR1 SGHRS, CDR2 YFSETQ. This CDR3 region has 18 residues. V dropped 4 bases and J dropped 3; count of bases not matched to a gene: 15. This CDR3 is CASSPQGAIGQGYNEQFF. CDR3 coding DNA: TGCGCCAGCAGCCCTCAGGGAGCTATTGGACAGGGCTACAATGAGCAGTTCTTC.

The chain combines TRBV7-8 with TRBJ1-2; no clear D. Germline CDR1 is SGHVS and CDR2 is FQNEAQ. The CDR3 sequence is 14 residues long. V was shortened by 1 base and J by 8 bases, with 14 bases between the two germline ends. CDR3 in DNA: TGTGCCAGCAGCTTAGGAGCGGGAAGAGGCGGCTACACCTTC. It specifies CASSLGAGRGGYTF.

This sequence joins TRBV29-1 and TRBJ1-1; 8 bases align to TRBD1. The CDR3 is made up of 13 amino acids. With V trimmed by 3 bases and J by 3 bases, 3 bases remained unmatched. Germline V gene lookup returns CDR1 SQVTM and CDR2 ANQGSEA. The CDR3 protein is CSVDQGAHTEAFF. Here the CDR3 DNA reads TGCAGCGTTGACCAGGGGGCACACACTGAAGCTTTCTTT.